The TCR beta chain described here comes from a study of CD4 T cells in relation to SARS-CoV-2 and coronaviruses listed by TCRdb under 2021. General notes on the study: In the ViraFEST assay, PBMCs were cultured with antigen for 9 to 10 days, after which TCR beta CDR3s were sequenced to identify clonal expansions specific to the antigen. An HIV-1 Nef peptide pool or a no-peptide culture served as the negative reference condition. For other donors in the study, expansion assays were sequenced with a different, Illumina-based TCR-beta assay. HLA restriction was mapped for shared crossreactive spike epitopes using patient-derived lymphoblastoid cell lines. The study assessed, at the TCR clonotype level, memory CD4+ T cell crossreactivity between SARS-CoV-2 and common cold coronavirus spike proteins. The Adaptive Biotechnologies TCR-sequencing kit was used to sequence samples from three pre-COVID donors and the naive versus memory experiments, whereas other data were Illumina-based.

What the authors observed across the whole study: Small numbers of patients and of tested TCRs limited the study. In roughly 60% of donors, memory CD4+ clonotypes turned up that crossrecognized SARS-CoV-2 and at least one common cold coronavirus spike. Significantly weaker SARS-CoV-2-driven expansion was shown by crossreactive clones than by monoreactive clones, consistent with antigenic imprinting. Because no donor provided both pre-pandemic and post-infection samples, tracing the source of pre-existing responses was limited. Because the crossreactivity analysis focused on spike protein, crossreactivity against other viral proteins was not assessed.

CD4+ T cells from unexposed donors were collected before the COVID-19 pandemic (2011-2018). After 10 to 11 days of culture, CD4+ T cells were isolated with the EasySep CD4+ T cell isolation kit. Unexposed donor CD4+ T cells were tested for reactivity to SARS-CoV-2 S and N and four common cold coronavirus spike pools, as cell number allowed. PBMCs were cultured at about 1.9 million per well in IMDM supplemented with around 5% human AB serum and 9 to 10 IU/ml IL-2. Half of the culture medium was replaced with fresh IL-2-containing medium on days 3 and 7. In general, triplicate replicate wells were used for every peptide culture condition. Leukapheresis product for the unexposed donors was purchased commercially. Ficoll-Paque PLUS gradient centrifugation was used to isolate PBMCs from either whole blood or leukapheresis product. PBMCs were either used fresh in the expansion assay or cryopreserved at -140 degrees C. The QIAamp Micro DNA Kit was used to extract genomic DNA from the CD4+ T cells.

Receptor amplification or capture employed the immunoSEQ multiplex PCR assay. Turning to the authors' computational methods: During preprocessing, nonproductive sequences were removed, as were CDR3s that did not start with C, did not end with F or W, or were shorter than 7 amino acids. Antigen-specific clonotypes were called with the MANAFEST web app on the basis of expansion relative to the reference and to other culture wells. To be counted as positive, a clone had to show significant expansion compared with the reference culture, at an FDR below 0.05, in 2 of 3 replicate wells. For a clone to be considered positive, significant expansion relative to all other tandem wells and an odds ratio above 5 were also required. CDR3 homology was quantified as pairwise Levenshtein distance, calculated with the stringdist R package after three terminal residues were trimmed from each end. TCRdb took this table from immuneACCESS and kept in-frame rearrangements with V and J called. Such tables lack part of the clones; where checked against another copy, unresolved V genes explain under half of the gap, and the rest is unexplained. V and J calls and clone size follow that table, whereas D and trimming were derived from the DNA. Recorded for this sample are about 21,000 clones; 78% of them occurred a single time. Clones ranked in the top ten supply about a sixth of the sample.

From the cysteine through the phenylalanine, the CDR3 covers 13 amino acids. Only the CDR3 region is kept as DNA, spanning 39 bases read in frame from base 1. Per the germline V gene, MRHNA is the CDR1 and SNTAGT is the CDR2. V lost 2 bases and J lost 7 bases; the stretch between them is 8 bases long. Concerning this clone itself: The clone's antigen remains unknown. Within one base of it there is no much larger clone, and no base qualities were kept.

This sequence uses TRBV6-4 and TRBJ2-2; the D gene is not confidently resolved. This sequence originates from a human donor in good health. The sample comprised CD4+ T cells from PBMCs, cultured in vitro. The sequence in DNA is TGTGCCAGCAGTGACGACGGAAACGGGGAGCTGTTTTTT. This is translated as CASSDDGNGELFF.